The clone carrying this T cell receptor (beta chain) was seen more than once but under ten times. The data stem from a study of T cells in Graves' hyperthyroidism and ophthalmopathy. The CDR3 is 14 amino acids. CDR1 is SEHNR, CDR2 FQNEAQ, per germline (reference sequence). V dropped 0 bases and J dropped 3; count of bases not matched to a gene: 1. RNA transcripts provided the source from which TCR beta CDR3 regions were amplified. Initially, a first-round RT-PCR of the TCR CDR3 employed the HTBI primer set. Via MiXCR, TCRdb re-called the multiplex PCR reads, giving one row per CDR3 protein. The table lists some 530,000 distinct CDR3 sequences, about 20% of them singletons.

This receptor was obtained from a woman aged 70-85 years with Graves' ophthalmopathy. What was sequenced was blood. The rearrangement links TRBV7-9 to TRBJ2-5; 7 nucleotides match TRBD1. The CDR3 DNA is TGTGCCAGCAGCTTAGCGACAGGGAAAGAGACCCAGTACTTC. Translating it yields CASSLATGKETQYF.